The clone carrying this T cell receptor (beta chain) was found once. In the original workflow: Researchers report that nucleated cell counts were estimated from reference gene primer amplification. TCRdb's table, derived via immunoSEQ multiplex PCR, lists solely in-frame clones and lacks some. V, J and clone size derive from that table, while D and trimming were established from the DNA sequence. Of over 110,000 clones listed, about 79% are singletons. The data belong to a study of blood T cell repertoires in COVID-19. Study-level information: The origin of the acute and convalescent COVID-19 samples was the United States, Italy and Spain.

The germline V gene encodes CDR1 LGHNA and CDR2 YSLEER. This CDR3 has 17 residues. Trimming left V 0 bases short and J 2 bases short, with 15 bases between. This chain uses TRBV4-3 with TRBJ2-3, with D possibly matching TRBD2 (6 bases). The receptor's source is a man between 60 and 75 years old with active or convalescent COVID-19. The sequencing input was peripheral blood. The CDR3 nucleotides are TGCGCCAGCAGCCAAGATACGGGGGACCCGAACACAGATACGCAGTATTTT. Protein: CASSQDTGDPNTDTQYF.